Below, one T cell receptor (beta chain) is given with its context. Its recognized antigen is unknown. No much larger clone exists at a distance of one base, and base qualities are not known. What the treatment or condition label conveys for this sample: approximately 18 received Ad26.COV2.S at low or high dose, single or two shots; a few received placebo; per-sample allocation not given. Repertoires of vaccine and placebo recipients were sequenced from samples collected on day 63 after the first injection. Between 29 July and 7 August 2020, Cohort 1b enrolled about 27 adults aged 18-55 years at one site in Boston, USA. Ad26.COV2.S was a replication-incompetent adenovirus type 26 vector that expressed a prefusion-stabilized SARS-CoV-2 spike protein derived from the original Wuhan strain. The entry originates in a study of Ad26.COV2.S vaccination and SARS-CoV-2 variants (dated by TCRdb to about 2021). In terms of the full investigation: Donors in the vaccine arm were drawn from COV1001, a phase I-IIa trial of Ad26.COV2.S in healthy adults that was multicentre, randomized, double-blind and placebo-controlled. The specificity and breadth of SARS-CoV-2-reactive T cell receptors after Ad26.COV2.S vaccination were assessed by TCRbeta repertoire sequencing. A total of approximately 30 samples were included in the TCR-sequenced set, comprising around 19 Ad26.COV2.S vaccine recipients, 5 placebo recipients and 8 SARS-CoV-2 convalescent individuals. Investigators did not know the trial group allocation while performing experiments and assessing outcomes. Ad26.COV2.S was administered intramuscularly at a dose of 5x10^10 or 1x10^11 viral particles, either as one shot or as two shots given 56 days apart. Trial participants were randomized into five groups of five: low-dose or high-dose Ad26.COV2.S given once or twice, or placebo on both occasions.

The CDR3 runs 13 residues from the cysteine to the phenylalanine. Only the CDR3 DNA is retained, 39 bases long and in frame from the first base. Trimming removed 2 bases from V and 0 bases from J, leaving 2 bases between the germline ends. CDR1 MDHEN and CDR2 SYDVKM were looked up in the germline V gene. The immunoSEQ Assay was used to sequence TCRbeta CDR3 regions. After extraction, genomic DNA underwent amplification by bias-controlled multiplex PCR, followed by high-throughput sequencing. Per the source publication's procedure: To quantify the absolute abundance of each unique TCRbeta CDR3 region, sequences were collapsed and filtered. T cell fraction was estimated by normalizing TCRbeta template counts to usable DNA, with usable DNA measured through amplification of reference genes found in all nucleated cells. Repertoire TCRs were annotated as SARS-CoV-2-specific by exact matching of V gene, CDR3 amino acid sequence and J gene to a known reactive TCR set. MIRA supplied the reference SARS-CoV-2 TCR set, which was filtered for enrichment in COVID-19-positive ImmuneCODE repertoires so that public or cross-reactive TCRs were removed. Drawing on the MIRA antigens, annotated TCRs were analysed further at the level of specific ORF or position within ORF. Depth was the summed frequency of annotated unique rearrangements, while breadth was defined as annotated unique rearrangements over total unique productive rearrangements. TCR breadth was compared between groups using two-sided Wilcoxon rank-sum tests. Held by TCRdb, this immuneACCESS table contains in-frame sequences only and omits some clones. Under half of the omission traces to an unresolved V gene where checked; the cause of the rest is unknown. V and J calls and clone size are those listed in that table; D and trimming were worked out from the DNA. The sample table lists fewer than 800,000 clones, roughly 90% of them with a count of one. The ten biggest clones cover roughly 1.5% of the sample.

Paper-wide results and their limitations: The authors noted that the TCR breadth and depth analyses may have underestimated total T cell responses. Compared with placebo recipients, Ad26.COV2.S recipients showed higher spike-specific TCR breadth (P = 0.0014). Vaccine and placebo recipients had similar non-spike TCR breadth, a finding consistent with the vaccine containing only spike. The study was not powered for comparison of responses between vaccine doses or regimens. After vaccination, substantial breadth of spike-specific CD8+ and CD4+ T cell responses was reported.

The sequence links TRBV28 to TRBJ1-5; the D gene is not confidently resolved. This TCR was recovered from a person aged 18-60 years who received the Ad26.COV2.S COVID-19 vaccine or a placebo. Sequenced material: peripheral blood, taken in a trial of Ad26.COV2.S vaccine versus placebo. Here the CDR3 is given as CASSLDSNQPQHF. Read as DNA, the sequence is TGTGCCAGCAGTTTAGATAGCAATCAGCCCCAGCATTTT.